This is a list of T cell receptor beta chains from one sample in a study of T cells in localized non-small cell lung cancer. Data came from immunoSEQ multiplex PCR; TCRdb stores just in-frame clones and leaves some out. The sample has over a thousand clones, approximately 24% seen once; the top ten hold less than 25%. The sample in question was normal lung tissue next to the tumor, obtained before any cancer treatment. These receptors were taken from a man between 40 and 75 years old with stage III squamous cell lung carcinoma. The CDR3 runs from the conserved cysteine through the conserved F or W. D genes are given only for firm matches. Not all rows give a size; the values are once, few, many and, for expanded clones, a class.

size	J	D	V	CDR3	DNA
few	TRBJ2-1	TRBD2	TRBV6-8	CASSDAAGGAEQFF	TGTGCCAGCAGTGACGCCGCGGGAGGGGCTGAGCAGTTCTTC
.	TRBJ1-1	.	TRBV28	CASSFAEQLMNTEAFF	TGTGCCAGCAGTTTTGCCGAGCAGCTCATGAACACTGAAGCTTTCTTT
.	TRBJ1-1	.	TRBV10-2	CASSGPRQGPNTEAFF	TGCGCCAGCAGTGGGCCCCGGCAGGGACCGAACACTGAAGCTTTCTTT
.	TRBJ1-2	.	TRBV14	CASSQEDRGIPNYGYTF	TGTGCCAGCAGCCAAGAGGACAGAGGAATCCCTAACTATGGCTACACCTTC
.	TRBJ2-2	.	TRBV9	CASLPVRGTGELFF	TGTGCCAGCCTCCCAGTCCGGGGCACCGGGGAGCTGTTTTTT
hyperexpanded	TRBJ2-5	.	TRBV14	CASSPDRGTQYF	TGTGCCAGCAGCCCGGATCGTGGGACCCAGTACTTC
large	TRBJ2-3	TRBD2	TRBV6-8	CASSYGAGAGDTQYF	TGTGCCAGCAGTTATGGTGCGGGAGCGGGAGATACGCAGTATTTT
.	TRBJ1-5	.	TRBV6-8	CAINNEGTTGNQPQHF	TGTGCCATCAACAACGAGGGAACAACTGGCAATCAGCCCCAGCATTTT
large	TRBJ2-5	.	TRBV19	CASSTWDGIDQETQYF	TGTGCCAGTAGTACCTGGGACGGAATCGACCAAGAGACCCAGTACTTC
few	TRBJ1-3	TRBD1	TRBV6-8	CASSSGQGNTIYF	TGTGCCAGCAGTTCGGGACAGGGAAACACCATATATTTT
.	TRBJ2-7	.	TRBV6-7	CASSSRASSYEQYF	TGTGCCAGCAGTTCCAGGGCCAGCTCCTACGAGCAGTACTTC
medium-sized	TRBJ2-2	TRBD1	TRBV11-3	CASGGTGANTGELFF	TGTGCCAGCGGAGGGACAGGGGCGAACACCGGGGAGCTGTTTTTT
.	TRBJ1-2	TRBD1	TRBV15	CATDLFGTGAGYTF	TGTGCCACCGATCTCTTTGGGACAGGTGCTGGCTACACCTTC
.	TRBJ2-2	.	TRBV15	CATSRVPRDSNTGELFF	TGTGCCACCAGCAGAGTTCCCCGGGACTCGAACACCGGGGAGCTGTTTTTT
medium-sized	TRBJ2-5	.	TRBV11-3	CASSPTLGPFGETQYF	TGTGCCAGCAGCCCCACCCTCGGCCCATTCGGGGAGACCCAGTACTTC
few	TRBJ2-7	.	TRBV28	CASTLDGVEQYF	TGTGCCAGCACCCTCGACGGAGTGGAGCAGTACTTC
.	TRBJ1-5	.	TRBV19	CASWGGGQPQHF	TGTGCCAGTTGGGGCGGGGGGCAGCCCCAGCATTTT